The entry that follows covers one T cell receptor (beta chain) sequence. Its target is not known. CDR3 length: 14 amino acids. Germline V gene lookup returns CDR1 SGHRS and CDR2 YFSETQ. Unmatched junction bases numbered 2, after V lost 3 bases and J lost 2 bases. PCR primers comprised 60 Vbeta and 13 Jbeta primers. TCRdb keeps only in-frame clones here, not all; method: immunoSEQ multiplex PCR. The top ten hold around 8.9% of the sample, which has around 62,000 clones, roughly 78% seen once. The data originate from a study of cytomegalovirus exposure and HLA in healthy donors. Whole-study findings and limits: Fewer N-insertions (relative to the roughly 610-donor mean) were reportedly seen in an Asian-associated ancestry cluster in a later analysis.

The sequencing input was PBMCs. This sequence was found in a man aged 40-55 years in good health and CMV-seronegative. V usage is TRBV5-1 and J usage is TRBJ2-3; TRBD2 agrees at 8 bases. CDR3 nucleotide sequence: TGCGCCAGCAGCTCGGGGGGGGACACAGATACGCAGTATTTT. It specifies CASSSGGDTDTQYF.